This TCR beta chain is from a study of blood T cells in healthy people across ages (dated by TCRdb to about 2015). Describing the broader study: In model experiments, template switching captured roughly one uniquely barcoded TCR beta cDNA molecule for every two T cells. Using deep sequencing normalized with unique cDNA molecular identifiers, the study measured how TCR beta repertoire diversity changes with age. Donors were grouped into four age groups: young (average roughly 17 years), middle-aged (39), aged (roughly 67) and long-lived (roughly 80). Donors of different ages were randomly distributed across sequencing lanes to avoid experimental bias. Two additional independent replicas of 1 million unique cDNA reads from the same blood draw were analyzed for two donors (one aged 18 to 30 and one aged 80 or older). Study-wide conclusions, independent of this receptor: Since profiling was done on bulk unsorted PBMCs, naive and antigen-experienced compartments could not be conclusively compared. Because the CMV infection status of the donors was unknown, age-related changes in expanded clonotypes may potentially have been confounded. Compared with the aged group, the long-lived group had more naive CD4+ T cells, fewer expanded clones and increased TCR diversity, a pattern suggesting age selection. Observed TCR beta diversity per million T cells fell roughly linearly with age, and a significant reduction was already apparent by age roughly 40. Estimates of total diversity based on one million sequenced T cells were considered lower bounds and underestimates. A strong correlation was found between observed TCR beta diversity and the percentage of naive T cells measured by flow cytometry.

A note on this clonotype: There is no known antigen for this receptor. No base quality values were provided; no much bigger clone lies one nucleotide off.

Donors were a few dozen systemically healthy Caucasian individuals from Russia aged 6 to 90 years. Ten milliliters of peripheral blood were drawn from each donor into EDTA-treated Vacutainer tubes. Ficoll-Paque density-gradient centrifugation was used to isolate PBMCs, with at least 7 million per sample. Trizol reagent was used to extract total RNA from PBMCs, with at least 5.5 micrograms per sample. Naive CD45RAhigh/CD27high T cell percentages were measured by flow cytometry on a PBMC aliquot from every donor. The CDR3 spans 14 residues, from the cysteine through the phenylalanine. The read is trimmed to its CDR3 DNA, 42 bases read in frame from base 1. The trim is 5 bases for V and 1 base for J, with a gap of 10 bases between the germline ends. CDR1 and CDR2 are drawn from the germline V gene (reference sequence): MNHNY, SVGAGI. The protocol used for the library was 5' RACE. The instrument given in TCRdb is Illumina HiSeq 2500. The second PCR ran for about 6 to 12 cycles and used a J-beta primer mix along with a sample-barcoded 5' primer. A template-switch 5' adaptor carrying 12 random nucleotides introduced a unique molecular identifier onto each TCR beta cDNA molecule. Each sample yielded at least 2.5 million CDR3-containing paired-end reads. First-strand cDNA synthesis was performed from all RNA using the Mint cDNA synthesis kit, with priming by a TRBC-specific oligonucleotide. All cDNA was treated with uracil-DNA glycosylase and then went through a first 18-cycle PCR with the universal primers M1SS and BC2_uni_R. Per the source publication's procedure: Normalization of each sample was performed by random selection of 1 million high-quality reads, each carrying a distinct molecular identifier. Reads sharing molecular identifiers were discarded rather than binned into consensus sequences. MiTCR, with a Q25 quality threshold and the strictest error-elimination algorithm, was used for CDR3 identification, clonotype clustering and error correction. A nonparametric unseen species model with Euler transformation was used to estimate a lower bound on total TCR beta diversity. The public reads were run again by TCRdb, first through fastp at Q25 and then through MiXCR, and only productive beta chains were kept. A single entry per CDR3 protein holds the most common genes and DNA from its merged rows. The V and J calls shown here were made by TCRdb, not taken from the authors' results. For this sample there are roughly 1.4 million distinct CDR3 sequences; approximately 60% appear just once. The top ten hold roughly 7% of the sample.

The V and J genes are TRBV6-6 and TRBJ2-3; the D gene could be either TRBD1 or TRBD2, each agreeing at 5 bases. Material for sequencing was blood. The clonotype was recovered from a man younger than 30 in good health. The sequence in DNA is TGTGCCAGCAGTACGGGGCGGGGCACAGATACGCAGTATTTT. It encodes CASSTGRGTDTQYF.